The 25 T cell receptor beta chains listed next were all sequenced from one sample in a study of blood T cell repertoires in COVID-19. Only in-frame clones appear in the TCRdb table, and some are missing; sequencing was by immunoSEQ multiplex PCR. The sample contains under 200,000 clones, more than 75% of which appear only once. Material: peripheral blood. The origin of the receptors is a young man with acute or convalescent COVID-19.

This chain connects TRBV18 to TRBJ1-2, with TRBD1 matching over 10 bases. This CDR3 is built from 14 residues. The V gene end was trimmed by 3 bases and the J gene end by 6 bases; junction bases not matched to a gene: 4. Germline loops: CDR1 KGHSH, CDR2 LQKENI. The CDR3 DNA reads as TGTGCCAGCTCACCTGGGACAGGGGAGGATGGCTACACCTTC. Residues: CASSPGTGEDGYTF.

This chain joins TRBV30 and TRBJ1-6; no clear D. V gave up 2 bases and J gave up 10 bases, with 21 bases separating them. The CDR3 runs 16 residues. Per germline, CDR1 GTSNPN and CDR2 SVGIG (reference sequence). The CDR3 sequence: CAWSSSASGMRSPLHF. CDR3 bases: TGTGCCTGGAGTTCTTCCGCGTCGGGGATGCGCTCACCCCTCCACTTT.

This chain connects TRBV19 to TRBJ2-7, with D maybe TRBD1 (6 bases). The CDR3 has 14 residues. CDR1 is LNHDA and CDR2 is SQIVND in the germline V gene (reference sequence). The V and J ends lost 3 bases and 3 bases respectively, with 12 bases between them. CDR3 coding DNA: TGTGCCAGTAGTATCTCAGGGGATGGCTACGAGCAGTACTTC. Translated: CASSISGDGYEQYF.

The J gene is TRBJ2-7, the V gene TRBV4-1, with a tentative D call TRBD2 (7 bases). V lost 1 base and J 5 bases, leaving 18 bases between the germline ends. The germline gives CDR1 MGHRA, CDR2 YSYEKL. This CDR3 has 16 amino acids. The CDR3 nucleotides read TGCGCCAGCAGCCAAGGGATAGGGGGGGCTATAAACGAGCAGTACTTC. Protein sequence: CASSQGIGGAINEQYF.

The chain's CDR3 is CASSDFGLATGELFF. The CDR3 region has the DNA TGTGCCAGCAGCGATTTTGGACTAGCGACCGGGGAGCTGTTTTTT. The genes are TRBV5-4 and TRBJ2-2; 9 bases align to TRBD2. The germline gives CDR1 SGHNT, CDR2 YYREEE (reference sequence). This CDR3 is built from 15 residues. The junction had 6 bases not matched to a gene; V was cut back by 4 bases and J by 5 bases.

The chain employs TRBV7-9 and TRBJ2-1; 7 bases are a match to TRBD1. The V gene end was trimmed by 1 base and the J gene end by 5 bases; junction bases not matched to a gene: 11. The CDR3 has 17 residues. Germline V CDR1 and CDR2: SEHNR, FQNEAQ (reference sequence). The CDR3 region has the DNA TGTGCCAGCAGCTTAGTCGAGATTTGGGACAGAGACAATGAGCAGTTCTTC. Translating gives CASSLVEIWDRDNEQFF.

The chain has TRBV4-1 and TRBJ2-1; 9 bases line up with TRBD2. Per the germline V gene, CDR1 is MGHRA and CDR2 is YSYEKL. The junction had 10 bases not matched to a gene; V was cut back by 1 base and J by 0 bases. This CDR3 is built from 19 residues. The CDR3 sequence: CASSQVQGSGGFSYNEQFF. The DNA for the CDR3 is TGCGCCAGCAGCCAAGTACAGGGGAGCGGGGGGTTCTCCTACAATGAGCAGTTCTTC.

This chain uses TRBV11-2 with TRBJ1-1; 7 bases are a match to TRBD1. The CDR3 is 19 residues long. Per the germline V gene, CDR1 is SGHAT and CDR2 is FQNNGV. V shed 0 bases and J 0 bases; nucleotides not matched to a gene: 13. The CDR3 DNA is TGTGCCAGCAGCTTAGATCTCGGGAGGGGGCCCCTTCTGAACACTGAAGCTTTCTTT. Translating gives CASSLDLGRGPLLNTEAFF.

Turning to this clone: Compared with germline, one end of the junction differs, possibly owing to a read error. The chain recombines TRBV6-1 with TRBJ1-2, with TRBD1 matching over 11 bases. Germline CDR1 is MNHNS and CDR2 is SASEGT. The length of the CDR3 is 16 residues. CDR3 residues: CASSEYGGQGGASSAF. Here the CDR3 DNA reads TGTGCCAGCAGTGAGTACGGGGGACAGGGGGGCGCCTCGTCCGCCTTC.

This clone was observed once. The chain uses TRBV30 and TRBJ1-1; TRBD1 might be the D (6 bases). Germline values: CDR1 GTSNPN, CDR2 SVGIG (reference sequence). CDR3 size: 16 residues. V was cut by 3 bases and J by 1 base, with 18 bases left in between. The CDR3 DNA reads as TGTGCCTGGAGAAGTTGGAGACAAGGGGGGAACACTGAAGCTTTCTTT. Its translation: CAWRSWRQGGNTEAFF.

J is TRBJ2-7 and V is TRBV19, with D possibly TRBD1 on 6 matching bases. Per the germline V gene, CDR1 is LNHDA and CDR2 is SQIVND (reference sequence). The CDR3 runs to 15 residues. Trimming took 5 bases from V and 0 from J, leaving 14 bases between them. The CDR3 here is CASSSFQGSSYEQYF. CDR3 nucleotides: TGTGCCAGTAGTTCATTCCAGGGGAGCTCCTACGAGCAGTACTTC. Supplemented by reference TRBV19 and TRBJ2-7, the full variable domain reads DGGITQSPKYLFRKEGQNVTLSCEQNLNHDAMYWYRQDPGQGLRLIYYSQIVNDFQKGDIAEGYSVSREKKESFPLTVTSAQKNPTAFYLCASSSFQGSSYEQYFGPGTRLTVT.

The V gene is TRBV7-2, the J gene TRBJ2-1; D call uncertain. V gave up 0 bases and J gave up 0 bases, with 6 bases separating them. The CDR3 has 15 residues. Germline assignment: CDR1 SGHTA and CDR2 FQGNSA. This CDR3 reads CASSLAGSSYNEQFF. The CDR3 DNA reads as TGTGCCAGCAGCTTAGCGGGCTCCTCCTACAATGAGCAGTTCTTC.

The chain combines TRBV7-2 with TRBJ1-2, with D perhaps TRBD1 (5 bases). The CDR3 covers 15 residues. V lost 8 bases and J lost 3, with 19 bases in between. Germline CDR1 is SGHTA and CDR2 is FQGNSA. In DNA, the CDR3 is TGTGCCAGCTGGGCGGGGGAGTCGAATTACTATGGCTACACCTTC. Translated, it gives CASWAGESNYYGYTF.

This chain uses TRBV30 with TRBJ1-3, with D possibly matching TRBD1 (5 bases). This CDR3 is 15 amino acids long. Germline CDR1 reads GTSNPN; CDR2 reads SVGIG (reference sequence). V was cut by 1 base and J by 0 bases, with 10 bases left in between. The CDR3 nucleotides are TGTGCCTGGAGTGACCCAGGGTTCTCTGGAAACACCATATATTTT. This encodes CAWSDPGFSGNTIYF.

This CDR3 reads CSGQGQGEGYTF. CDR3 in DNA: TGCAGCGGGCAGGGACAGGGGGAAGGCTACACCTTC. This chain joins TRBV29-1 and TRBJ1-2; 11 bases fit TRBD1. Germline values: CDR1 SQVTM, CDR2 ANQGSEA. Unmatched junction bases numbered 6, after V lost 7 bases and J lost 8 bases. This CDR3 has 12 amino acids.

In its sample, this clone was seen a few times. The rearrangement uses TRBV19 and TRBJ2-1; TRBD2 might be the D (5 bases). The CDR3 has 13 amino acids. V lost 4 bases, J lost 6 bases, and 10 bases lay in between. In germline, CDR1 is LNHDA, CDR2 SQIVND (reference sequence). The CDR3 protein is CASSTASFNEQFF. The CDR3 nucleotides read TGTGCCAGTAGTACCGCTAGCTTCAATGAGCAGTTCTTC.

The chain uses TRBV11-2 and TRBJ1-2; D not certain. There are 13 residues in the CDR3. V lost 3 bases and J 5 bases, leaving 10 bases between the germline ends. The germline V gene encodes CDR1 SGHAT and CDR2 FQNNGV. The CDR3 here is CASSFSVSYGYTF. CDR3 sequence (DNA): TGTGCCAGCAGCTTCAGCGTATCGTATGGCTACACCTTC.

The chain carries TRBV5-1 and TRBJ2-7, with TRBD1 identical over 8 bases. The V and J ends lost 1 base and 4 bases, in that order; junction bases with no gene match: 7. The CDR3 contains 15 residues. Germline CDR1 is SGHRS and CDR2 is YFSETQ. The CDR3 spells CASSLIQGATYEQYF. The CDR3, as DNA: TGCGCCAGCAGCTTGATTCAGGGGGCTACGTACGAGCAGTACTTC. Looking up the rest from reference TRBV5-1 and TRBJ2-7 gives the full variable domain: KAGVTQTPRYLIKTRGQQVTLSCSPISGHRSVSWYQQTPGQGLQFLFEYFSETQRNKGNFPGRFSGRQFSNSRSEMNVSTLELGDSALYLCASSLIQGATYEQYFGPGTRLTVT.

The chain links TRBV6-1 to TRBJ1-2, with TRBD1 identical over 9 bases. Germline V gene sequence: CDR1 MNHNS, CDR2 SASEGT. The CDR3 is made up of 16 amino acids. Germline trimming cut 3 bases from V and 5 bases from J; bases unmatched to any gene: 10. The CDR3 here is CASSDRRPQGAYGYTF. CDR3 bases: TGTGCCAGCAGTGATAGGAGGCCACAGGGGGCATATGGCTACACCTTC.

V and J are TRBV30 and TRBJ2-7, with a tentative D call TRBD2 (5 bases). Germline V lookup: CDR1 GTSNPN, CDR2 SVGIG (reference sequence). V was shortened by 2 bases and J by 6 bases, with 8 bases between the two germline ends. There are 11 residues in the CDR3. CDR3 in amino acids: CAWSYGVEQYF. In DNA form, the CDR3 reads TGTGCCTGGAGTTACGGGGTCGAGCAGTACTTC. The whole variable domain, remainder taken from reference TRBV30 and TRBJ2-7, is SQTIHQWPATLVQPVGSPLSLECTVEGTSNPNLYWYRQAAGRGLQLLFYSVGIGQISSEVPQNLSASRPQDRQFILSSKKLLLSDSGFYLCAWSYGVEQYFGPGTRLTVT.

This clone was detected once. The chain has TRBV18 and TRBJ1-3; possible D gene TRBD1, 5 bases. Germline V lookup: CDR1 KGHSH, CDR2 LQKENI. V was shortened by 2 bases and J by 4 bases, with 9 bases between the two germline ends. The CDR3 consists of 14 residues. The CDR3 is CASSPMGQGNTIYF. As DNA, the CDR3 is TGTGCCAGCTCACCAATGGGGCAGGGAAACACCATATATTTT.

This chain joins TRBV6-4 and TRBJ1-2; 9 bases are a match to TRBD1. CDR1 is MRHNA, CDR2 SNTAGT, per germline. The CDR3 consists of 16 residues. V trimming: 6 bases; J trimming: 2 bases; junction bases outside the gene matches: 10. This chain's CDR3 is CASSPGQGMGNYGYTF. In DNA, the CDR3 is TGTGCCAGCAGCCCGGGACAGGGTATGGGCAACTATGGCTACACCTTC.

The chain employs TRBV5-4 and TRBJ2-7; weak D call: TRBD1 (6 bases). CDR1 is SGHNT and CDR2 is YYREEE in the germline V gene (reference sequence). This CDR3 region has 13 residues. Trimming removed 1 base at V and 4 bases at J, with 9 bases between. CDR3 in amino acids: CASSLFTGYEQYF. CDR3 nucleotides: TGTGCCAGCAGCTTGTTTACAGGGTACGAGCAGTACTTC.

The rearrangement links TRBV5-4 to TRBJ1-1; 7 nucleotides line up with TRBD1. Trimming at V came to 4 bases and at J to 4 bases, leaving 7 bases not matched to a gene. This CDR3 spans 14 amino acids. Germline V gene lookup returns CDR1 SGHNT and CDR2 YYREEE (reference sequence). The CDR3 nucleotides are TGTGCCAGCAGCCGTACAGGGGAAGGCACTGAAGCTTTCTTT. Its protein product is CASSRTGEGTEAFF.

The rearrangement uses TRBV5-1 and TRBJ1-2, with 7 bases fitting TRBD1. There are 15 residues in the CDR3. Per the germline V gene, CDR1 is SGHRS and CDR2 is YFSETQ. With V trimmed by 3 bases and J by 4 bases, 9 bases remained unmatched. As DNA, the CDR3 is TGCGCCAGCAGCTACCATACAGGGGTTGGCTATGGCTACACCTTC. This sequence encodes CASSYHTGVGYGYTF.